The subject of this entry is one T cell receptor beta chain. These data come from a study of blood T cell repertoires in COVID-19. TCRdb's table, derived via immunoSEQ multiplex PCR, lists solely in-frame clones and lacks some. The repertoire includes about 54,000 clones, approximately 82% of them detected once, and approximately 5% sits in the top ten. The CDR3 runs 15 residues. Germline V gene sequence: CDR1 LGHNA, CDR2 YSLEER. V lost 1 base and J 4 bases, leaving 13 bases between the germline ends. The genes are TRBV4-3 and TRBJ1-2, with D maybe TRBD1 (6 bases). The sequencing sample was made of peripheral blood. The TCR was taken from a human donor in a cohort sampled during active COVID-19. Here the CDR3 reads CASSQVGQGSYGYTF. The CDR3 DNA is TGCGCCAGCAGCCAAGTCGGGCAGGGGAGCTATGGCTACACCTTC.